This entry is about one T cell receptor beta chain. No antigen is known for it. This record comes from a study of beta chain features in type 1 diabetes. The authors reverse transcribed all of the isolated RNA, so sequencing captured expressed TCRB transcripts. An average near 3.57 million reads came from naive, central memory and regulatory T cell samples. Some clones are missing from TCRdb's copy, which holds only in-frame ones; the method was immunoSEQ multiplex PCR. This sample has roughly 610,000 clones, with roughly 15% found just once. Findings of the study overall: A pattern of fewer insertions and more deletions at VDJ junctions was seen in type 1 diabetes patients. It was not settled here whether HLA type affects TCRB rearrangement.

The CDR3 runs to 15 residues. Trimming took off 4 bases at V and 4 bases at J, with 15 bases between the two ends. The collection from each donor was one heparinised blood draw averaging approximately 110 mL. The specimen was naive CD4+ T cells from blood. The clonotype was recovered from a man aged 18 to 29 in good health. V is TRBV6-7 and J is TRBJ2-3; possible D gene TRBD1, 7 bases. TRBV6-7 is an ORF, and what it does is uncertain. The CDR3 is CASSFHAGGSDTQYF. In DNA, the CDR3 is TGTGCCAGCAGTTTCCACGCAGGGGGGTCAGATACGCAGTATTTT.